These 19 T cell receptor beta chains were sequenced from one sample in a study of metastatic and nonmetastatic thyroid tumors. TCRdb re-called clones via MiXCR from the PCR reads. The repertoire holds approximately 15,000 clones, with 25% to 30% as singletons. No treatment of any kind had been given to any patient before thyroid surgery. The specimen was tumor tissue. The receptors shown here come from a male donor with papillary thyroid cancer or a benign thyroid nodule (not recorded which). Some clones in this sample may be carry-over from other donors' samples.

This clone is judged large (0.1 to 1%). The CDR3 sequence is CASTTGQGTDTQYF. CDR3 sequence (DNA): TGCGCCAGCACTACGGGACAGGGCACAGATACGCAGTATTTT. The gene calls are TRBV5-1 and TRBJ2-3, with 8 positions matching TRBD1. Germline V gene lookup returns CDR1 SGHRS and CDR2 YFSETQ. The junction had 4 bases not matched to a gene; V was cut back by 6 bases and J by 1 base. This CDR3 spans 14 amino acids.

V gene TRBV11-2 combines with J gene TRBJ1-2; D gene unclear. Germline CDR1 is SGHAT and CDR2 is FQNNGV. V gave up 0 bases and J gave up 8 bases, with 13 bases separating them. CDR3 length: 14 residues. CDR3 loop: CASSLDRTVGGYTF. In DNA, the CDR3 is TGTGCCAGCAGCTTAGATAGGACGGTTGGGGGCTACACCTTC.

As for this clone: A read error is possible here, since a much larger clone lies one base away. This chain's CDR3 is CASSSAGSGGETQYF. As DNA, the CDR3 is TGCGCCAGCAGCTCGGCGGGTAGCGGGGGTGAGACCCAGTACTTC. The chain has TRBV5-1 and TRBJ2-5, with 9 bases matching TRBD2. The V gene's germline CDR1 is SGHRS and CDR2 YFSETQ. Losses at the gene ends were 3 bases for V and 5 bases for J; bases not matched to a gene: 8. The CDR3 consists of 15 residues.

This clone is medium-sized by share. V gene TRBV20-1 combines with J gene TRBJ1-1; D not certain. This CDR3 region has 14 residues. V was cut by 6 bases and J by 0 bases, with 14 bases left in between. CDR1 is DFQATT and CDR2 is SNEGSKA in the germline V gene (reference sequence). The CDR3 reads CSAPQAALNTEAFF. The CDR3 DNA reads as TGCAGTGCCCCTCAGGCAGCCTTGAACACTGAAGCTTTCTTT.

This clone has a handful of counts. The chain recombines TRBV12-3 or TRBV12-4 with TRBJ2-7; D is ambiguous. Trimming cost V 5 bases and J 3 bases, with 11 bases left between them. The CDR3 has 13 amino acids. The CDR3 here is CASSPSPSYEQYF. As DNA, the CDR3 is TGTGCCAGCAGTCCCTCTCCCAGCTACGAGCAGTACTTC.

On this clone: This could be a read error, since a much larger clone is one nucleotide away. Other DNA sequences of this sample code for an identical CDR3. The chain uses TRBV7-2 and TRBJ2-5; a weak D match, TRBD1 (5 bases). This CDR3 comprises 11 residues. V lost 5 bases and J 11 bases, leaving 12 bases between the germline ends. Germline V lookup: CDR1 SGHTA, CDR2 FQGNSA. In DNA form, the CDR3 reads TGTGCCAGCAGCGTCTATAGGACACAGTACTTC. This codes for CASSVYRTQYF. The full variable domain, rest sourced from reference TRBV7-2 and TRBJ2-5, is GAGVSQSPSNKVTEKGKDVELRCDPISGHTALYWYRQSLGQGLEFLIYFQGNSAPDKSGLPSDRFSAERTGGSVSTLTIQRTQQEDSAVYLCASSVYRTQYFGPGTRLLVL.

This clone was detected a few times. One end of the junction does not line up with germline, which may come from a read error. The chain's CDR3 is CASIYAGTGRLDYDYTF. CDR3 bases: TGTGCCAGCATTTACGCCGGGACAGGGAGGCTGGACTATGACTACACCTTC. The genes are TRBV6-6 and TRBJ1-2; 9 positions match TRBD1. Germline V gene lookup returns CDR1 MNHNY and CDR2 SVGAGI (reference sequence). The CDR3 consists of 17 residues.

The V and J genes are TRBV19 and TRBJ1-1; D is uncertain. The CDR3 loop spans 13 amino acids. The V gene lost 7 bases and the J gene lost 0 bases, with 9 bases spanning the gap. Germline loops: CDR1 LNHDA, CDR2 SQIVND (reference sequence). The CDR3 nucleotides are TGTGCCAGTATGACCGAGATGAACACTGAAGCTTTCTTT. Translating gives CASMTEMNTEAFF.

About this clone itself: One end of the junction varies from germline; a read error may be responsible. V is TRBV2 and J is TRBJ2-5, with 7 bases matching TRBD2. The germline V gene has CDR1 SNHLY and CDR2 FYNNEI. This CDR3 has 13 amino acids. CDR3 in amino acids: CAISPGLQETKYF. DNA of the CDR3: TGTGCCATCAGTCCGGGACTACAAGAGACCAAGTACTTC.

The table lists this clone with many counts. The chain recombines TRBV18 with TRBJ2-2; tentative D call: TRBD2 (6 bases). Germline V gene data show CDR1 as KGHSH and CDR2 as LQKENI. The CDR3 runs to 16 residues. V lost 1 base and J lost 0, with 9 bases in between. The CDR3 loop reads CASSPRDWANTGELFF. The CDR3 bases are TGTGCCAGCTCACCACGGGACTGGGCGAACACCGGGGAGCTGTTTTTT.

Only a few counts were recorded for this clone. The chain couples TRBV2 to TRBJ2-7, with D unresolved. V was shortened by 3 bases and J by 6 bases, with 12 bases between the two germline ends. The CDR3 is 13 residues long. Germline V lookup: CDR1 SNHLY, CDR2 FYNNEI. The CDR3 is CASSEGGGSEQYF. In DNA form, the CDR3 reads TGTGCCAGCAGTGAGGGTGGTGGTTCCGAGCAGTACTTC.

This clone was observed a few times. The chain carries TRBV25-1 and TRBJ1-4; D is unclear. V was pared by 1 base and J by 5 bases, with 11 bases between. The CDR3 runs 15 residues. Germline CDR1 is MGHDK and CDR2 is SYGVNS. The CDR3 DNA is TGTGCCAGCAGTGAATCAACGTCCGGGAATGAAAAACTGTTTTTT. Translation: CASSESTSGNEKLFF.

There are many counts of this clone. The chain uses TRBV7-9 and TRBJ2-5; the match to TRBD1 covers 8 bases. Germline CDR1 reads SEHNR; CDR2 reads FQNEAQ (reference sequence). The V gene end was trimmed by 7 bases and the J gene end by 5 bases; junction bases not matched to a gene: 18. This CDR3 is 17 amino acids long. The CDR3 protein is CASTFDPDRGGLETQYF. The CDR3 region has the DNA TGTGCCAGCACCTTTGACCCCGACAGGGGTGGTTTGGAGACCCAGTACTTC.

The DNA for the CDR3 is TGCGCCAGCAGCTTGAACGGAGGAGGTTCAGATACGCAGTATTTT. This encodes CASSLNGGGSDTQYF. The chain carries TRBV5-1 and TRBJ2-3, with a possible D match to TRBD2 (5 bases). Germline V gene data show CDR1 as SGHRS and CDR2 as YFSETQ. Trimming took 1 base from V and 4 from J, leaving 13 bases between them. The CDR3 contains 15 residues.

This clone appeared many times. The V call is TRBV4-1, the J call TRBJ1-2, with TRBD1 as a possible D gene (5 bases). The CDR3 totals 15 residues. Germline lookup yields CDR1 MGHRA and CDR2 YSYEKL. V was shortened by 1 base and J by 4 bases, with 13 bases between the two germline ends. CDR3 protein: CASSQARGRIYGYTF. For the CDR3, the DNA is TGCGCCAGCAGCCAAGCAAGGGGCCGCATCTATGGCTACACCTTC.

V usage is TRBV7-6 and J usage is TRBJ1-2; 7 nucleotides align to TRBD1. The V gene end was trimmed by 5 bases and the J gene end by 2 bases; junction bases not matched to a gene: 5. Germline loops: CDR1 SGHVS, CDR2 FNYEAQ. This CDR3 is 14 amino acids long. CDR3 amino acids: CASSPRGQNYGYTF. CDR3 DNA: TGTGCCAGCAGCCCCCGGGGACAGAACTATGGCTACACCTTC.

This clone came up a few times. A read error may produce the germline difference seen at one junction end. CDR3 region: CTSSLVVGSSGGLTQYF. CDR3 coding DNA: TGTACCAGTAGCTTAGTAGTGGGGTCTAGCGGGGGGCTGACGCAGTATTTT. The V gene is TRBV7-9, the J gene TRBJ2-3; 11 bases map to TRBD2. Germline CDR1 reads SEHNR; CDR2 reads FQNEAQ (reference sequence). This CDR3 contains 17 residues.

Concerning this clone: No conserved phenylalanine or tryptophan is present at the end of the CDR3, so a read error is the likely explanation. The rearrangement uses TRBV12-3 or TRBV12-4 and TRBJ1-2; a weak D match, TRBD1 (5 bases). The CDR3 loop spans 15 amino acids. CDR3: CVSSVTGGEGYGYTL. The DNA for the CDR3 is TGTGTCAGCAGTGTTACAGGTGGCGAAGGCTATGGCTACACCCTC.

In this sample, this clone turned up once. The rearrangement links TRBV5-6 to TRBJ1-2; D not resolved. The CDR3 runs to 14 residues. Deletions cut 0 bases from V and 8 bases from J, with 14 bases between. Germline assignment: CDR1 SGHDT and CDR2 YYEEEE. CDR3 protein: CASSLVGRSEGYTF. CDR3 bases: TGTGCCAGCAGCTTGGTCGGCAGGTCGGAAGGCTACACCTTC.